The present T cell receptor (beta chain) was sequenced within a study of cytomegalovirus exposure and HLA in healthy donors. Study outcomes and limitations: The study recorded around 160 TCR beta chains that were cytomegalovirus-associated. In an earlier analysis, most TCR beta V segments were productive about 87% or about 30% of the time.

Points on this clone: No antigen is known for it.

The V end lost 4 bases, the J end lost 5 bases, and 12 bases lay between the germline ends. Germline CDR1 is MNHEY and CDR2 is SVGAGI. The CDR3 sequence is 14 residues long. The PCR made use of 60 Vbeta and 13 Jbeta primers. Some clones are missing from TCRdb's copy, which holds only in-frame ones; the method was immunoSEQ multiplex PCR. The table records approximately 130,000 clones, just under 80% of them present only once. The specimen sequenced was PBMCs. V usage is TRBV6-5 and J usage is TRBJ1-5, with a weak D call TRBD1 (6 bases). The sequence came from a woman between 40 and 55 years old in good health and CMV-seronegative. The CDR3 sequence: CASSLQGRDQPQHF. The CDR3 DNA reads as TGTGCCAGCAGTTTACAGGGACGGGATCAGCCCCAGCATTTT.